This TCR beta chain stems from a study of HIV-infected children after antiretroviral therapy interruption. Study context: Continuous-treatment children had median age roughly 8 years, interruption approximately 9.7 years. Recorded EBV and CMV exposure existed for most children.

RNA-based 3' RACE libraries used unique molecular identifiers. TCRdb re-called the 3' RACE reads through MiXCR, storing one row per CDR3 protein. The sample contains about 89,000 distinct CDR3 sequences, under 8% of which appear only once. Treatment: PENTA 11 planned treatment interruption arm or continuous ART arm. In its sample, this clonotype was seen many times. Material: CD45RA+ CD4+ T cells from PBMCs, pooled from several time points, obtained from a donor given antiretroviral therapy, either interrupted or continuous. Subset in this sample: naive CD4+ CD45RA+ CD45RO- T cells. This clonotype originated in a pool of human donors with HIV.

CDR3 nucleotide sequence: TGCAGTGCCCCTCGGCCAACTAGCGGTAGTGACGAGCAGTACTTC. Its protein is CSAPRPTSGSDEQYF. The J gene is TRBJ2-7, the V gene TRBV20-1; 8 nucleotides line up with TRBD2. The V gene's germline CDR1 is DFQATT and CDR2 SNEGSKA (reference sequence). The CDR3 contains 15 residues. V dropped 6 bases and J dropped 5; count of bases not matched to a gene: 15.